These 23 T cell receptor beta chains were sequenced from one sample in a study of blood T cell repertoires in COVID-19. Assay: immunoSEQ multiplex PCR; the TCRdb copy retains only in-frame clones and omits some. The sample has 180,000 or so clones, around 85% seen once. The sequenced material came from peripheral blood. The receptors shown here come from a man aged 55 to 70 who had recovered from COVID-19.

The J gene is TRBJ2-6, the V gene TRBV5-4; TRBD2 matches 10 bases. V trimming: 7 bases; J trimming: 2 bases; junction bases outside the gene matches: 6. Germline values: CDR1 SGHNT, CDR2 YYREEE (reference sequence). The length of the CDR3 is 16 residues. The CDR3 region is CASGQLAGTGANVLTF. The CDR3 DNA follows: TGTGCCAGCGGGCAACTAGCGGGGACTGGGGCCAACGTCCTGACTTTC.

The chain joins TRBV2 to TRBJ2-3; 10 bases fit TRBD2. Germline lookup yields CDR1 SNHLY and CDR2 FYNNEI. V dropped 4 bases and J dropped 8; count of bases not matched to a gene: 12. The CDR3 runs to 16 residues. CDR3 residues: CASSGGLAAPGSTQYF. CDR3 in DNA: TGTGCCAGCAGTGGCGGACTAGCGGCGCCAGGAAGTACGCAGTATTTT.

This sequence joins TRBV7-2 and TRBJ1-4, with unresolved D. This CDR3 is 14 amino acids long. Germline V gene lookup returns CDR1 SGHTA and CDR2 FQGNSA. V lost 3 bases and J 0 bases, leaving 5 bases between the germline ends. CDR3 sequence: CASSFSATNEKLFF. In nucleotides, the CDR3 is TGTGCCAGCAGCTTTTCTGCAACTAATGAAAAACTGTTTTTT.

The V and J genes are TRBV6-5 and TRBJ1-6; TRBD1 aligns across 8 bases. The germline CDR1 and CDR2 sequences are MNHEY and SVGAGI. The CDR3 has 14 amino acids. The V and J ends lost 8 bases and 6 bases, in that order; junction bases with no gene match: 6. CDR3 loop: CASRPGQGNSPLHF. Written as DNA, the CDR3 is TGTGCCAGCCGGCCCGGACAGGGTAATTCACCCCTCCACTTT.

The chain carries TRBV6-5 and TRBJ1-5, with D hard to call. The germline V and J ends were trimmed by 5 bases and 5 bases, with 16 bases remaining between them. Germline V gene sequence: CDR1 MNHEY, CDR2 SVGAGI. CDR3 length: 15 residues. The DNA for the CDR3 is TGTGCCAGCAGTCCCCTCCACACAGCCGATCAGCCCCAGCATTTT. The encoded protein is CASSPLHTADQPQHF.

The genes are TRBV18 and TRBJ1-2, with TRBD1 as a possible D gene (5 bases). The germline V gene has CDR1 KGHSH and CDR2 LQKENI. Between the trimmed V and J ends, which lost 2 bases and 2 bases, there was a span of 12 bases. The CDR3 contains 15 residues. This chain's CDR3 is CASSPSDSTNYGYTF. In DNA, the CDR3 is TGTGCCAGCTCACCAAGTGACAGTACGAACTATGGCTACACCTTC.

The chain carries TRBV24-1 and TRBJ2-7, with 7 bases that match TRBD1. The CDR3 runs 13 residues. Unmatched junction bases numbered 1, after V lost 4 bases and J lost 2 bases. Germline CDR1 KGHDR, CDR2 SFDVKD. The CDR3 is CATSDRGTYEQYF. CDR3 DNA: TGTGCCACCAGTGACAGGGGGACCTACGAGCAGTACTTC.

The gene calls are TRBV6-1 and TRBJ1-4; a weak D match, TRBD1 (6 bases). The germline gives CDR1 MNHNS, CDR2 SASEGT. The CDR3 totals 16 residues. Trimming left V 0 bases short and J 2 bases short, with 10 bases between. Here the CDR3 reads CASSEALGGTNEKLFF. CDR3 DNA: TGTGCCAGCAGTGAAGCGCTAGGGGGTACTAATGAAAAACTGTTTTTT.

This rearrangement joins TRBV11-2 to TRBJ2-5; D perhaps matches TRBD2 (6 bases). Trimming pared 5 bases from V and 5 bases from J, leaving 18 bases between. The CDR3 extends over 15 amino acids. Germline CDR1 SGHAT, CDR2 FQNNGV. The CDR3 DNA reads TGTGCCAGCAGCGGTACGGGGGTAGGGTGGGAGACCCAGTACTTC. This codes for CASSGTGVGWETQYF.

V usage is TRBV7-8 and J usage is TRBJ1-1; D unclear. Germline-derived CDR1 and CDR2 are SGHVS and FQNEAQ. V was cut by 1 base and J by 1 base, with 22 bases left in between. The CDR3 loop spans 19 amino acids. CDR3 nucleotides: TGTGCCAGCAGCTTAGTATTTGCGCCTCCCACCTACTCGAACACTGAAGCTTTCTTT. This sequence encodes CASSLVFAPPTYSNTEAFF.

This clone was recorded a few times. The V and J genes are TRBV2 and TRBJ1-5; D gene unclear. Germline V gene data show CDR1 as SNHLY and CDR2 as FYNNEI. The germline V and J ends were trimmed by 5 bases and 6 bases, with 8 bases remaining between them. CDR3 length: 12 residues. This chain's CDR3 is CASSYMAQPQHF. Here the CDR3 DNA reads TGTGCCAGCAGTTACATGGCTCAGCCCCAGCATTTT. Together with reference TRBV2 and TRBJ1-5, the CDR3 gives the full variable domain: EPEVTQTPSHQVTQMGQEVILRCVPISNHLYFYWYRQILGQKVEFLVSFYNNEISEKSEIFDDQFSVERPDGSNFTLKIRSTKLEDSAMYFCASSYMAQPQHFGDGTRLSIL.

The chain couples TRBV7-2 to TRBJ2-1; 7 positions match TRBD2. Germline V gives CDR1 SGHTA, CDR2 FQGNSA. The J segment lost 4 bases and the V segment lost 0 bases, leaving 6 bases of the junction unmatched. CDR3 length: 16 residues. In DNA form, the CDR3 reads TGTGCCAGCAGCTTAGCGCAAGCGGGGCTATACAATGAGCAGTTCTTC. Protein sequence: CASSLAQAGLYNEQFF.

This sequence joins TRBV28 and TRBJ2-7, with 9 bases matching TRBD2. V was pared by 2 bases and J by 1 base, with 3 bases of the junction left unmatched. This CDR3 is 15 amino acids long. Per germline, CDR1 MDHEN and CDR2 SYDVKM. The CDR3 DNA sequence: TGTGCCAGCAGTTTACGGCTAGCGGGATCCTACGAGCAGTACTTC. Translation: CASSLRLAGSYEQYF.

The rearrangement links TRBV5-6 to TRBJ2-5; D might be TRBD2 (7 bases). This CDR3 has 15 residues. V lost 1 base and J 2 bases, leaving 12 bases between the germline ends. Germline values: CDR1 SGHDT, CDR2 YYEEEE. DNA for the CDR3: TGTGCCAGCAGCTTGTGGGGGGGCAGACAAGAGACCCAGTACTTC. Translating gives CASSLWGGRQETQYF.

V and J are TRBV7-2 and TRBJ1-2; D possibly corresponds to TRBD1 (6 bases). Trimming stripped 0 bases from V and 5 bases from J, with 13 bases between. Germline assignment: CDR1 SGHTA and CDR2 FQGNSA. The CDR3 spans 15 residues. CDR3 in DNA: TGTGCCAGCAGCTTAGCGGGGGGGGCTCAGTATGGCTACACCTTC. This gives the protein CASSLAGGAQYGYTF.

The sample holds a few counts of this clone. This sequence joins TRBV9 and TRBJ1-3; 8 bases map to TRBD1. The CDR3 is 15 residues long. CDR1 and CDR2 from the germline V gene are SGDLS and YYNGEE. Losses at the gene ends were 5 bases for V and 8 bases for J; bases not matched to a gene: 12. The CDR3 reads CASSNTGGEKDTIYF. The CDR3 coding sequence is TGTGCCAGCAGTAATACAGGGGGGGAGAAGGACACCATATATTTT.

The chain has TRBV7-9 and TRBJ1-2, with TRBD1 matching 7 bases. Germline V gene data show CDR1 as SEHNR and CDR2 as FQNEAQ (reference sequence). V gave up 5 bases and J gave up 8 bases; unmatched junction bases: 8. CDR3 length: 13 residues. The CDR3 sequence is CASSREGAWGYTF. CDR3 DNA: TGTGCCAGCAGCCGCGAGGGGGCGTGGGGCTACACCTTC.

This chain joins TRBV30 and TRBJ1-6; 8 bases line up with TRBD1. The junction had 12 bases not matched to a gene; V was cut back by 7 bases and J by 10 bases. The germline V gene has CDR1 GTSNPN and CDR2 SVGIG (reference sequence). The CDR3 consists of 14 residues. The CDR3 region is CAYDMTGVGSPLHF. The CDR3 DNA reads as TGTGCCTACGATATGACAGGGGTAGGGTCACCCCTCCACTTT.

V usage is TRBV6-1 and J usage is TRBJ2-3; 9 nucleotides line up with TRBD1. The CDR3 spans 16 residues. J lost 3 bases, V lost 3 bases, and 7 bases had no gene match. Germline lookup yields CDR1 MNHNS and CDR2 SASEGT. The CDR3 loop reads CASSDLDRGITDTQYF. The CDR3 DNA reads as TGTGCCAGCAGTGATCTGGACAGGGGAATAACAGATACGCAGTATTTT.

The CDR3 nucleotides read TGTGCCAGCTCACCATCGAGGGTTGAGCAGTTCTTC. This sequence encodes CASSPSRVEQFF. The V gene is TRBV18, the J gene TRBJ2-1, with TRBD2 as a possible D gene (5 bases). The CDR3 is 12 amino acids. V was pared by 2 bases and J by 9 bases, with 8 bases between. Germline V gives CDR1 KGHSH, CDR2 LQKENI.

This rearrangement joins TRBV11-3 to TRBJ1-1; 7 nucleotides line up with TRBD1. The CDR3 consists of 14 residues. Germline V gives CDR1 SGHNT, CDR2 YENEEA. V shed 1 base, J shed 4 bases, and the junction held 3 bases outside the gene matches. DNA for the CDR3: TGTGCCAGCAGCTTAGGCAGGGGGAGCACTGAAGCTTTCTTT. Translation gives CASSLGRGSTEAFF.

The chain links TRBV27 to TRBJ1-1, with unresolved D. Trimming stripped 6 bases from V and 1 base from J, with 9 bases between. The CDR3 has 13 amino acids. The V gene's germline CDR1 is MNHEY and CDR2 SMNVEV (reference sequence). The chain's CDR3 is CASSIQANTEAFF. CDR3 in DNA: TGTGCCAGCAGCATCCAGGCGAACACTGAAGCTTTCTTT.

V is TRBV9 and J is TRBJ2-7, with 7 bases aligning to TRBD1. The CDR3 loop spans 15 amino acids. Germline V gene data show CDR1 as SGDLS and CDR2 as YYNGEE. With 0 bases clipped from V and 4 bases from J, the junction kept 7 bases outside the gene matches. Here the CDR3 DNA reads TGTGCCAGCAGCGTAGCCCCGACAGGGCTATACGAGCAGTACTTC. The encoded protein is CASSVAPTGLYEQYF.